This passage covers 19 T cell receptor beta chains from one sample sequenced in a study of T cell changes during pregnancy in multiple sclerosis. Method: immunoSEQ multiplex PCR; TCRdb's copy keeps in-frame clones and lacks some. Of some 60,000 clones listed, approximately 90% are singletons. The starting material was peripheral blood, obtained after pregnancy. Every receptor here comes from a female donor with multiple sclerosis, enrolled in a pregnancy study.

This clone was seen once. V usage is TRBV25-1 and J usage is TRBJ2-3, with no clear D. The CDR3 sequence is 14 residues long. Germline-derived CDR1 and CDR2 are MGHDK and SYGVNS. Trimming shortened V by 1 base and J by 1 base, and 6 bases separated the two germline ends. The CDR3 region is CASSESKGTDTQYF. As DNA, the CDR3 is TGTGCCAGCAGTGAATCTAAAGGCACAGATACGCAGTATTTT.

This rearrangement joins TRBV6-5 to TRBJ1-4; D may be TRBD1 (5 bases). This CDR3 has 14 amino acids. CDR1 and CDR2 (germline): MNHEY, SVGAGI. The ends were cut back, 0 bases at V and 8 bases at J, with 10 bases in the middle. CDR3: CASSYSSWTEKLFF. CDR3 DNA: TGTGCCAGCAGTTACTCGTCCTGGACAGAAAAACTGTTTTTT.

This chain uses TRBV6-5 with TRBJ2-3; TRBD2 matches 10 bases. The CDR3 is 15 residues long. Germline CDR1 and CDR2: MNHEY and SVGAGI. V trimming: 2 bases; J trimming: 2 bases; junction bases outside the gene matches: 1. The CDR3 loop reads CASSYSGGATDTQYF. The CDR3 DNA is TGTGCCAGCAGTTACAGCGGGGGGGCCACAGATACGCAGTATTTT.

The chain joins TRBV2 to TRBJ1-1; D is unresolved. Germline V gene lookup returns CDR1 SNHLY and CDR2 FYNNEI. The CDR3 extends over 11 amino acids. V was cut by 6 bases and J by 3 bases, with 5 bases left in between. CDR3 sequence: CASRVDTEAFF. The DNA of the CDR3 is TGTGCCAGCAGGGTAGACACTGAAGCTTTCTTT.

In this sample, this clone turned up once. The V gene is TRBV9, the J gene TRBJ2-2, with 7 bases aligning to TRBD1. The germline gives CDR1 SGDLS, CDR2 YYNGEE. V was pared by 0 bases and J by 5 bases, with 4 bases of the junction left unmatched. This CDR3 has 15 residues. DNA for the CDR3: TGTGCCAGCAGCGTAGCTCCGACAGGGACCGGGGAGCTGTTTTTT. Translating gives CASSVAPTGTGELFF.

The chain combines TRBV6-1 with TRBJ2-7, with 10 bases matching TRBD2. V lost 1 base to trimming and J lost 2 bases; unmatched junction nucleotides: 8. This CDR3 contains 17 residues. Germline assignment: CDR1 MNHNS and CDR2 SASEGT. The CDR3, as DNA: TGTGCCAGCAGTGAAGGGGTCGCTAGCGGGGGCACCTACGAGCAGTACTTC. This sequence encodes CASSEGVASGGTYEQYF.

This clone occurred once. The identical CDR3 is also encoded by other nucleotide sequences in the sample. The V and J genes are TRBV11-2 and TRBJ2-7; 9 nucleotides line up with TRBD1. Germline assignment: CDR1 SGHAT and CDR2 FQNNGV. V lost 5 bases and J lost 0; bases outside the gene matches: 5. The CDR3 loop spans 15 amino acids. CDR3 in DNA: TGTGCCAGCAGCCCCGGACAGGGGATCTCCTACGAGCAGTACTTC. Its protein product is CASSPGQGISYEQYF. Variable domain in full (rest from reference TRBV11-2 and TRBJ2-7): EAGVAQSPRYKIIEKRQSVAFWCNPISGHATLYWYQQILGQGPKLLIQFQNNGVVDDSQLPKDRFSAERLKGVDSTLKIQPAKLEDSAVYLCASSPGQGISYEQYFGPGTRLTVT.

The chain links TRBV10-3 to TRBJ1-2; 9 bases map to TRBD1. V trimming: 0 bases; J trimming: 4 bases; junction bases outside the gene matches: 9. CDR3 size: 17 residues. Germline V gene lookup returns CDR1 ENHRY and CDR2 SYGVKD. DNA for the CDR3: TGTGCCATCAGTGAGTCTATCAAGGGGGGACAGGGCTATGGCTACACCTTC. Its translation is CAISESIKGGQGYGYTF.

The chain has TRBV5-5 and TRBJ1-1; 12 nucleotides align to TRBD1. The CDR3 totals 15 residues. Germline V gene sequence: CDR1 SGHKS, CDR2 YYEKEE (reference sequence). Losses at the gene ends were 4 bases for V and 9 bases for J; bases not matched to a gene: 10. Written as DNA, the CDR3 is TGTGCCAGCAGCCCGGGCCCGGGACAGGGGGCGCAAGCTTTCTTT. Translating gives CASSPGPGQGAQAFF.

The table lists this clone with a few counts. The genes are TRBV19 and TRBJ1-1, with D hard to call. V was pared by 4 bases and J by 3 bases, with 9 bases between. Germline V gene data show CDR1 as LNHDA and CDR2 as SQIVND (reference sequence). The CDR3 contains 13 residues. The CDR3 loop reads CASSRRSDTEAFF. The CDR3, as DNA: TGTGCCAGTAGTAGAAGGAGTGACACTGAAGCTTTCTTT.

V usage is TRBV2 and J usage is TRBJ2-1; D is possibly TRBD1 (6 bases). There are 12 residues in the CDR3. Between the trimmed V and J ends, which lost 6 bases and 10 bases, there was a span of 13 bases. Germline CDR1 reads SNHLY; CDR2 reads FYNNEI. CDR3 loop: CASRRDTGEQFF. CDR3 coding DNA: TGTGCCAGCAGGAGGGACACCGGGGAGCAGTTCTTC.

The V gene is TRBV5-1, the J gene TRBJ2-2; 9 nucleotides align to TRBD2. The CDR3 runs 16 residues. Germline V gene data show CDR1 as SGHRS and CDR2 as YFSETQ. V trimming: 1 base; J trimming: 5 bases; junction bases outside the gene matches: 6. CDR3 sequence: CASSLLAGGQTGELFF. The CDR3 nucleotides read TGCGCCAGCAGCTTGTTGGCGGGGGGGCAAACCGGGGAGCTGTTTTTT.

This CDR3 reads CASSPGGSLETQYF. The CDR3 nucleotides read TGCGCCAGCAGCCCGGGAGGGTCATTAGAGACCCAGTACTTC. This chain connects TRBV4-3 to TRBJ2-5, with TRBD2 matching over 8 bases. There are 14 residues in the CDR3. Germline V gives CDR1 LGHNA, CDR2 YSLEER. V was clipped by 4 bases and J by 4 bases; unmatched bases: 5.

J is TRBJ2-2 and V is TRBV28; the D is unclear. Deletions cut 2 bases from V and 6 bases from J, with 10 bases between. Per germline, CDR1 MDHEN and CDR2 SYDVKM. CDR3 length: 14 residues. In DNA form, the CDR3 reads TGTGCCAGCAGTTTAGGGCAGGTATCCGGGGAGCTGTTTTTT. As protein: CASSLGQVSGELFF.

The chain carries TRBV11-1 and TRBJ2-2; no definite D call. V was cut by 1 base and J by 4 bases, with 4 bases left in between. Germline CDR1 is SGHAT and CDR2 is FQDESV (reference sequence). The CDR3 spans 13 residues. In DNA form, the CDR3 reads TGTGCCAGCAGCTTAGGTCGCACCGGGGAGCTGTTTTTT. Residues: CASSLGRTGELFF.

CDR3 in DNA: TGTGCCAGCACCCTCCAGACAGGGGCCGGCTACACCTTC. Translation gives CASTLQTGAGYTF. The chain employs TRBV2 and TRBJ1-2; TRBD1 agrees at 8 bases. After removal of 7 bases from V and 8 bases from J, the junction contained 9 bases not matched to a gene. The CDR3 totals 13 residues. Per germline, CDR1 SNHLY and CDR2 FYNNEI.

The rearrangement joins TRBV30 to TRBJ1-4; D may be TRBD1 (6 bases). CDR1 GTSNPN and CDR2 SVGIG come from the germline V gene (reference sequence). Trimming pared 5 bases from V and 6 bases from J, leaving 13 bases between. This CDR3 comprises 13 residues. CDR3 region: CAWGIQGDEKLFF. The DNA of the CDR3 is TGTGCCTGGGGTATACAGGGAGATGAAAAACTGTTTTTT.

The chain joins TRBV7-8 to TRBJ1-1; 8 bases are shared with TRBD1. With V trimmed by 1 base and J by 8 bases, 9 bases remained unmatched. The CDR3 totals 15 residues. The germline gives CDR1 SGHVS, CDR2 FQNEAQ. CDR3 DNA: TGTGCCAGCAGCTTAGGTCAGGGGGCGACGGGAGAAGCTTTCTTT. Amino acids: CASSLGQGATGEAFF.

This chain uses TRBV28 with TRBJ1-5, with D unclear. CDR1 is MDHEN, CDR2 SYDVKM, per germline. Trimming left V 7 bases short and J 3 bases short, with 16 bases between. This CDR3 contains 15 residues. The CDR3 nucleotides are TGTGCCAGCACTTCGCCTCTTGGAGACAATCAGCCCCAGCATTTT. This translates into CASTSPLGDNQPQHF.